This T cell receptor beta chain was sequenced during a study of T cell responses to AZD1222 COVID-19 vaccine. Trimming left V 3 bases short and J 0 bases short, with 8 bases between. This CDR3 spans 13 amino acids. Germline V CDR1 and CDR2: SQVTM, ANQGSEA. Regarding the study as a whole: In a largely white British group with more females than males, clonal diversity was possibly underestimated.

TCRdb keeps only in-frame clones here, not all; method: immunoSEQ multiplex PCR. The sample yields around 78,000 clones, roughly 90% seen once. With respect to this clone: The antigen remains unidentified.

V gene TRBV29-1 combines with J gene TRBJ1-1; D is unclear. Source: peripheral blood, taken on day 0 of AZD1222 vaccination. This clonotype originated in an adult in good health. The CDR3 reads CSVDRQMNTEAFF. CDR3 in DNA: TGCAGCGTTGACAGGCAGATGAACACTGAAGCTTTCTTT. Full variable domain (rest looked up from reference TRBV29-1 and TRBJ1-1): SAVISQKPSRDICQRGTSLTIQCQVDSQVTMMFWYRQQPGQSLTLIATANQGSEATYESGFVIDKFPISRPNLTFSTLTVSNMSPEDSSIYLCSVDRQMNTEAFFGQGTRLTVV.